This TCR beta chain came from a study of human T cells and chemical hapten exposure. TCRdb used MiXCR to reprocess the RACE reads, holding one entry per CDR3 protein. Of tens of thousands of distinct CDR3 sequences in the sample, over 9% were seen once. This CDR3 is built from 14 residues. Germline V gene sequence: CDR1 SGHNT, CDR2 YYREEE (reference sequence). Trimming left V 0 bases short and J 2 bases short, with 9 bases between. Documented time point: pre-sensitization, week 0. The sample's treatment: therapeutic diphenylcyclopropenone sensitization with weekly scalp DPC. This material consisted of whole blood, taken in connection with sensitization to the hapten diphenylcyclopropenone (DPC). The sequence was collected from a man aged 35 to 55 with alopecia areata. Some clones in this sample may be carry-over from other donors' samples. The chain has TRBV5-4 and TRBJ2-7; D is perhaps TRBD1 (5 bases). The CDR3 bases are TGTGCCAGCAGCTTGGGACAGAACACCTACGAGCAGTACTTC. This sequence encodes CASSLGQNTYEQYF.